This T cell receptor (beta chain) was retrieved from a study of blood T cell repertoires in COVID-19. About the research overall: Sites in the United States, Italy and Spain provided acute and convalescent COVID-19 samples. The analysed material was cDNA or gDNA that came from T cells, B-cell-depleted T cells, or PBMCs.

With 1 base removed from V and 0 bases from J, the gap between germline ends came to 10 bases. CDR3 length: 16 residues. Germline lookup yields CDR1 MNHNY and CDR2 SVGAGI (reference sequence). As handled by the study authors: For nucleated cells, counts were estimated from reference gene primer amplification. This table comes from immunoSEQ multiplex PCR, and its TCRdb copy is limited to in-frame clones, with some not included. That table furnishes V, J and clone size, whereas the DNA furnished D and trimming. Of around 230,000 clones in the sample, around 90% are singletons; the top ten hold roughly 7%.

Sequencing was carried out using peripheral blood. The TCR comes from a man aged 55-75 years who had recovered from COVID-19. This rearrangement joins TRBV6-6 to TRBJ2-1; perhaps TRBD1 as D (5 bases). Here the CDR3 DNA reads TGTGCCAGCAGTTACTACAGGACAACCTCCTACAATGAGCAGTTCTTC. It codes for CASSYYRTTSYNEQFF.